This T cell receptor (beta chain) was found in a study of identical twins (dated by TCRdb to the mid-2010s). Turning to the overall study: To test whether fetal clonotypes persist, the study used deep sequencing on TCR alpha and beta repertoires from monozygotic twins, unrelated adults of various ages, and cord blood. To rule out contamination, replicate twin experiments were performed at different times with different library preparation protocols.

The table lists this clonotype with many counts. Its antigen has not been determined. The record has no base qualities; no much larger clone is one base away. Only healthy Caucasian donors were included. The twin cohort consisted of three pairs of female monozygotic twins, all aged roughly 18 to 30 years. Peripheral blood mononuclear cells were the source from which RNA for the TCR libraries was isolated. Receptor libraries were prepared by 5' RACE. Reads for this sample came from an Illumina HiSeq 2000. Template switching added a universal primer binding site, and the final cDNA carried a unique molecular identifier that allowed TCR cDNA molecules to be counted accurately. Specific primers in the conserved constant-segment region were used to synthesize first-strand cDNA for the TCR alpha and beta chains. To control for contamination, each cDNA library was double barcoded with a SMART-Mk sample barcode plus Illumina barcodes. TruSeq adapter sequences and Illumina sample barcodes were added in two successive PCR steps. The TCR alpha and beta cDNA libraries were sequenced on the Illumina HiSeq platform using custom primers. In the paper's pipeline: Raw reads were processed with MiGEC to extract unique molecular identifiers, and MiXCR was used to determine CDR3 positions. Recombination models were inferred per individual with the repgenHMM and IGoR tools using an EM algorithm. Shared clonotype analysis was performed with the tcR package in R, normalizing sharing by the product of cloneset sizes. To study raw recombination without the effects of thymic and clonal selection, out-of-frame nonproductive sequences were analyzed. TCRdb redid the processing of the public reads, applying fastp at Q25 and MiXCR, and retained in-frame beta chains. One record per CDR3 amino acid sequence lists the most common genes and DNA. The V and J calls here are based on TCRdb, not the publication. Present in this sample are about 920,000 distinct CDR3 sequences, roughly an eighth of which were seen just once. The ten top clones hold around 1.6% of the sample.

Between the V and J ends, shortened by 3 bases and 4 bases respectively, the junction contains 11 bases. The CDR3 runs 13 amino acids, cysteine and phenylalanine included. Only the CDR3 DNA is retained, 39 bases long and in frame from the first base. For CDR1 and CDR2, the germline V gene lists SGHRS and YFSETQ. Findings and caveats that apply to the study as a whole: Because the same donors could not be followed over many years, conclusions were based on cross-sectional statistical analysis. Abundant cord blood beta clonotypes had fewer insertions, young adult naive repertoires showed a similar but weaker trend, and memory repertoires showed no such trend. Recombination models systematically underestimated out-of-frame TCR alpha sharing in monozygotic twins but agreed with sharing between unrelated individuals. A weaker excess of twin sharing was found in beta out-of-frame sequences because the signal-to-noise ratio was lowered by fewer shared sequences. Compared with coincidental sharing between unrelated individuals, out-of-frame TCR alpha sequences shared between twins showed an excess of sequences with low generation probability. Invariant T cells such as MAIT and iNKT could partly confound zero-insertion analyses, though diverse VJ usage argued against this for most clonotypes.

The data were also submitted as part of a second study, on yellow fever vaccine responses in identical twins. From the second report: The T cell response to vaccination in identical twins was reported by the authors to appear partly convergent and partly personalized. The study precisely tracked vaccine-responding T cell clones in identical twins.

The chain is assembled from TRBV5-1 and TRBJ2-7, with no reliable assignment of the D segment. Sample: PBMCs. The clonotype originates from a woman aged 18-35 years in good health. The CDR3 loop reads CASSSFTEYEQYF. The bases read TGCGCCAGCAGCTCATTTACAGAGTACGAGCAGTACTTC.